This T cell receptor beta chain was captured in a study of cytomegalovirus exposure and HLA in healthy donors. 60 Vbeta and 13 Jbeta primers were used in PCR. TCRdb's table, derived via immunoSEQ multiplex PCR, lists solely in-frame clones and lacks some. Here the sample spans roughly 170,000 clones, around 77% being singletons. The CDR3 length is 15 residues. The sequencing input was PBMCs. This TCR derives from a woman aged 25 to 39 in good health and CMV-seronegative. The chain couples TRBV21-1 to TRBJ2-1; TRBD2, the D gene given by the table, was not confirmed from the DNA. TRBV21-1 is reported as a pseudogene. The CDR3 DNA is TGTGCCAGCAGAGGGACTAGCGGACCCTACAATGAGCAGTTCTTC. This sequence encodes CASRGTSGPYNEQFF.